This T cell receptor beta chain stems from a study of neurological immune-mediated disorders. Regarding the study as a whole: HTLV-1-associated myelopathy led in TCR clonal expansion, while multiple sclerosis ranked lowest, below healthy controls. Private repertoires in all groups were suggested by the absence of shared CDR3 amino acid sequences among expanded clones across subjects.

This clonotype has a count of ten or more. Antigen specificity is unknown. The time point denotes: technical triplicate 3. The cDNA was generated by 5'RACE with 10-nucleotide random UMIs. TCRdb processed the 5' RACE reads anew with MiXCR; each CDR3 protein has one entry. Among under 45,000 distinct CDR3 sequences, about a fifth were seen once, and the ten largest hold roughly 4.7%. The CDR3 spans 14 residues. Germline V CDR1 and CDR2: LNHDA, SQIVND (reference sequence). Deletions cut 9 bases from V and 5 bases from J, with 16 bases between. Material: PBMCs. This sequence joins TRBV19 and TRBJ2-2; no definite D call. The TCR originated in a man aged 60 to 75 with HTLV-1-associated myelopathy (HAM/TSP). The DNA of the CDR3 is TGTGCCAGCTCCGGGTATTCGGTTACCGGGGAGCTGTTTTTT. Protein: CASSGYSVTGELFF.